This section outlines one T cell receptor beta chain sequence together with its context. This entry is derived from a study of T cells expressing NK-cell markers. This CDR3 has 14 residues. From germline, CDR1 is KGHSH and CDR2 LQKENI. TCRdb reprocessed the 5' RACE reads; each CDR3 protein has one entry and no DNA is given. Seen in this sample are about 390,000 distinct CDR3 sequences; the ten most common clones hold roughly a tenth. The sequence came from a woman aged 45-65 years in good health. The sequenced sample was blood T cells: a sorted CD56 or NKG2C T cell subset, CD4+ or CD8+ T cells, or bulk PBMC T cells (not recorded which). The V gene is TRBV18, the J gene TRBJ2-7. This chain's CDR3 is CASSPPGLGYEQYF. Together with reference TRBV18 and TRBJ2-7, the CDR3 gives the full variable domain: NAGVMQNPRHLVRRRGQEARLRCSPMKGHSHVYWYRQLPEEGLKFMVYLQKENIIDESGMPKERFSAEFPKEGPSILRIQQVVRGDSAAYFCASSPPGLGYEQYFGPGTRLTVT.